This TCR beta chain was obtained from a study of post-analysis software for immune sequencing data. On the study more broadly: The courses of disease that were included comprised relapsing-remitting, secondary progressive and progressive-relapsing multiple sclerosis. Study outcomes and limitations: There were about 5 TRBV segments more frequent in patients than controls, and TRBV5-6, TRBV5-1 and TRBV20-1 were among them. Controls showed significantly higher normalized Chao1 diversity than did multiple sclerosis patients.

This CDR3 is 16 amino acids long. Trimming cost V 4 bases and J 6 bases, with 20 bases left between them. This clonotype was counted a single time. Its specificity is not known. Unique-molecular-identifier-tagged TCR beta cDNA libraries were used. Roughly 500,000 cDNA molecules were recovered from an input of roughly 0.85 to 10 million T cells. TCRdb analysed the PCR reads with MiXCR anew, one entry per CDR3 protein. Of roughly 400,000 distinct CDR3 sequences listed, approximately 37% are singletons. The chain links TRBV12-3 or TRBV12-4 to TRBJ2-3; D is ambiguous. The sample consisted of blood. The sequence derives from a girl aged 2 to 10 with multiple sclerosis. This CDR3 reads CASSSGWTGKQDTQYF. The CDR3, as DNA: TGTGCCAGCAGTTCTGGCTGGACGGGTAAGCAGGATACGCAGTATTTT.